This TCR beta chain is from a study of CD8+ T cells in alopecia areata. V was clipped by 4 bases and J by 6 bases, with 11 bases between them. The germline CDR1 and CDR2 sequences are SGDLS and YYNGEE. The CDR3 extends over 14 amino acids. The sequencing template was cDNA reverse transcribed from extracted RNA. Method: immunoSEQ multiplex PCR; TCRdb's copy keeps in-frame clones and lacks some. The sample consists of under 250,000 clones, more than 45% of them appearing once. This clone came up a few times. The treatment was: oral pan-JAK inhibitor, 5-10 mg twice daily. The TCR comes from a human donor with alopecia areata. The sequencing here drew on CD4+ T cells sorted from blood, taken at week 4, from a patient treated with tofacitinib. The chain combines TRBV9 with TRBJ1-6, with D maybe TRBD1 (6 bases). The CDR3 loop reads CASSPGTSNSPLHF. As DNA, the CDR3 is TGTGCCAGCAGCCCCGGGACATCTAATTCACCCCTCCACTTT. Filled out from reference TRBV9 and TRBJ1-6, the complete variable domain reads DSGVTQTPKHLITATGQRVTLRCSPRSGDLSVYWYQQSLDQGLQFLIQYYNGEERAKGNILERFSAQQFPDLHSELNLSSLELGDSALYFCASSPGTSNSPLHFGNGTRLTVT.